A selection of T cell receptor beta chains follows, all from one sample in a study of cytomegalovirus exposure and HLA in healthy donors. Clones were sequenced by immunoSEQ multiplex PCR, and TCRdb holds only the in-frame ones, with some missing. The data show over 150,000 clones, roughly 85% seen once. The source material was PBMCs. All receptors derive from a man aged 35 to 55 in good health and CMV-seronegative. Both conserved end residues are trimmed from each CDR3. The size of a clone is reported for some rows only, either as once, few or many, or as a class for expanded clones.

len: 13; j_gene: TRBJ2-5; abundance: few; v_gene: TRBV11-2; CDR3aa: ASSSSGLEGQTQY
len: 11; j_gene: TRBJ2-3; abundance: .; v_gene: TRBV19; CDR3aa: ASMGQNTDTQY
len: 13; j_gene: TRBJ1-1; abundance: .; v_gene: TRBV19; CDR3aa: ATTSTGGRNTEAF
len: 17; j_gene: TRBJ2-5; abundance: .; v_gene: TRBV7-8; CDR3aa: ASSLALTAGGSILKTQY
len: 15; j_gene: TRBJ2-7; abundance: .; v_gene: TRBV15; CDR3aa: ATSREGAGQGENEQY
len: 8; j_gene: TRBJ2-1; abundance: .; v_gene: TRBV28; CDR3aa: ASSLREQF
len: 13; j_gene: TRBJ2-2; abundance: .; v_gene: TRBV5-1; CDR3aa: ASSSGQGVLGELF
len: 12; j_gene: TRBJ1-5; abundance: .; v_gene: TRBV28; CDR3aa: ASRFRVGNQPQH
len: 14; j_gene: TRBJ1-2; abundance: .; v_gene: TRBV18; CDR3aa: ASSPQRTGTNYGYT
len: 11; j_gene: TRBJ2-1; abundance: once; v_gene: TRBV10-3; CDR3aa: AIRTSGSDEQF
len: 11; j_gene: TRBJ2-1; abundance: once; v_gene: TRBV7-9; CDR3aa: ASRGLADNEQF
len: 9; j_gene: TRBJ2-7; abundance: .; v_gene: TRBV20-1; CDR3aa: SARELREQY
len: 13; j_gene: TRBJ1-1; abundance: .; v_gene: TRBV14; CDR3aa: ASSQLGVSNTEAF
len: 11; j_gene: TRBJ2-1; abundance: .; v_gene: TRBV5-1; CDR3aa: ASSFGGNNEQF
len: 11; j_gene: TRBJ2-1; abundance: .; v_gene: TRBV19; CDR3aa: ASSITPGGEQF
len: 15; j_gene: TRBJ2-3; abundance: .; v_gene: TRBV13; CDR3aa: ASSLGGRASWEDTQY
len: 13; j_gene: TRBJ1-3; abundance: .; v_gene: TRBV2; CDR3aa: ASSESQGVGNTIY
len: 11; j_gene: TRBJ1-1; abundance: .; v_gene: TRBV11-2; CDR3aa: ASSLQGRLIAF
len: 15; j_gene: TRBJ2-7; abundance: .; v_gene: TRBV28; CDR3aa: ASSYPLFPGGSYEQY
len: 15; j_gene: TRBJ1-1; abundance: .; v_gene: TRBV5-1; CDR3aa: ASSLTRTGVADTEAF
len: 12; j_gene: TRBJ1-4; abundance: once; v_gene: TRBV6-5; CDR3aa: ASSYGGGREKLF
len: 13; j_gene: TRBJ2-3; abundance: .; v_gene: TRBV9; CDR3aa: ASSVATRATDTQY
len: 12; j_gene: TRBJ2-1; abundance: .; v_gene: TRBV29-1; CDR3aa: SAPRLAGWNEQF
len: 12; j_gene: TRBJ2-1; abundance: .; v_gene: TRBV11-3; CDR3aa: ASSLGGGENEQF
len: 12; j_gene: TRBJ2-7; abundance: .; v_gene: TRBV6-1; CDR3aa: ASSEVRQGGEQY
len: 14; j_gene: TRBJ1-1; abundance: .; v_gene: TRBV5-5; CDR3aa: ASSVLTGGAGTEAF
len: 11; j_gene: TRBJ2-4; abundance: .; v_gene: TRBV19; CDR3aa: ASSIGRQDIQY
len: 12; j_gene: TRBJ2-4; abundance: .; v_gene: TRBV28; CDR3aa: ASSLDPGRDIQY